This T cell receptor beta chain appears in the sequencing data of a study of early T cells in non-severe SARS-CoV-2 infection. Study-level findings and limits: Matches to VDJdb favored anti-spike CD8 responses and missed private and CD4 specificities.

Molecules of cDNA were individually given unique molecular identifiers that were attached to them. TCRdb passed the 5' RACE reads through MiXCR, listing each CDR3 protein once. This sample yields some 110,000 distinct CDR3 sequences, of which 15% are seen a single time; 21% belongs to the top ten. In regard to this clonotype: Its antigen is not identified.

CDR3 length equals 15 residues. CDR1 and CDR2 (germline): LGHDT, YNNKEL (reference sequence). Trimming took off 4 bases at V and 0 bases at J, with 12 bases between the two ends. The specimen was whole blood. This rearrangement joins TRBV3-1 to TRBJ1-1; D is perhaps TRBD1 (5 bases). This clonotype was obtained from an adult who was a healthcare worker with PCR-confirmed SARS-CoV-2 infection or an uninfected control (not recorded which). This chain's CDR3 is CASSPRDRVNTEAFF. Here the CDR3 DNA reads TGTGCCAGCAGCCCTCGTGACAGAGTGAACACTGAAGCTTTCTTT.